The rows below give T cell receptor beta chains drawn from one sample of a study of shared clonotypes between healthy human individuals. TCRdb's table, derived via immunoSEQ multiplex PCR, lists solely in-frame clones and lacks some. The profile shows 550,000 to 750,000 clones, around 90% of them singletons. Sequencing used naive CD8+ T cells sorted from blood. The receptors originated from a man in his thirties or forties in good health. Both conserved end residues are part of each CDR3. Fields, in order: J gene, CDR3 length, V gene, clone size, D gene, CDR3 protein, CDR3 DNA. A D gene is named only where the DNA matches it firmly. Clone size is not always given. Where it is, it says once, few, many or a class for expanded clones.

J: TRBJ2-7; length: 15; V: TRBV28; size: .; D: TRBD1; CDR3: CASSFRDSAKYEQYF; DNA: TGTGCCAGCAGTTTCCGGGACAGCGCTAAGTACGAGCAGTACTTC
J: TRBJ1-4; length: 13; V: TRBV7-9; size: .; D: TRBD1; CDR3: CASRDRGNEKLFF; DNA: TGTGCCAGCAGGGACAGGGGGAATGAAAAACTGTTTTTT
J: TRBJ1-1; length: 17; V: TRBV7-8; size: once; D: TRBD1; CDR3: CASSLGVVTGLNTEAFF; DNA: TGTGCCAGCAGCTTAGGAGTCGTGACAGGGTTGAACACTGAAGCTTTCTTT
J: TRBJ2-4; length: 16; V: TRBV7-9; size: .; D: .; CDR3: CASSYTDTDPKNIQYF; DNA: TGTGCCAGCAGCTACACCGACACAGACCCTAAAAACATTCAGTACTTC
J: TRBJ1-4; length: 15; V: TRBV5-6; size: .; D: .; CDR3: CASSLGRTAGEKLFF; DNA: TGTGCCAGCAGCTTGGGACGAACAGCGGGTGAAAAACTGTTTTTT
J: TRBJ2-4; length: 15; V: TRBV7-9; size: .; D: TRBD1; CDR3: CASSLAGTGKNIQYF; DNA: TGTGCCAGCAGCTTAGCAGGGACAGGGAAAAACATTCAGTACTTC
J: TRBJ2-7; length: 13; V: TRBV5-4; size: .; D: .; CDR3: CASSLGPALEQYF; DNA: TGTGCCAGCAGCTTGGGACCCGCCCTAGAGCAGTACTTC
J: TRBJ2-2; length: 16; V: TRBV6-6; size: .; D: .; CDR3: CASSYRDPKGTGELFF; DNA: TGTGCCAGCAGTTACCGGGACCCAAAAGGTACCGGGGAGCTGTTTTTT
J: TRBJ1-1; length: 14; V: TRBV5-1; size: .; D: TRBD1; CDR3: CASSLTGAATEAFF; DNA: TGCGCCAGCAGCTTGACAGGGGCGGCCACTGAAGCTTTCTTT
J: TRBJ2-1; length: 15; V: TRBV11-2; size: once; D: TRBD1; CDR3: CASTAEGTAHNEQFF; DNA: TGTGCCAGCACAGCAGAAGGGACAGCCCACAATGAGCAGTTCTTC
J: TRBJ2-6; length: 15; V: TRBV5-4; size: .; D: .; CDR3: CASSLGGPGANVLTF; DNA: TGTGCCAGCAGCTTGGGAGGTCCCGGGGCCAACGTCCTGACTTTC
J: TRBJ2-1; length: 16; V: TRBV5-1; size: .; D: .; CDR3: CASSFYFGHEGDEQFF; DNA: TGCGCCAGCAGCTTTTATTTCGGGCACGAGGGGGATGAGCAGTTCTTC
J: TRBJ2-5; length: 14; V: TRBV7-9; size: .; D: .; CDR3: CASSFRASQETQYF; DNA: TGTGCCAGCAGCTTTCGTGCTAGTCAAGAGACCCAGTACTTC
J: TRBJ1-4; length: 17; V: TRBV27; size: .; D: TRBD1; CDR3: CASSLIRTGGFYEKLFF; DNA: TGTGCCAGCAGTCTCATACGTACAGGGGGCTTTTATGAAAAACTGTTTTTT
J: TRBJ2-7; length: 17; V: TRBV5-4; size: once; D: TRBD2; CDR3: CASSWSNSGRALDEQYF; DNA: TGTGCCAGCAGCTGGAGTAATAGCGGGAGGGCCTTGGACGAGCAGTACTTC
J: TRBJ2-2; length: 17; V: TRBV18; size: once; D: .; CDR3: CASSPGGTGSNTGELFF; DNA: TGTGCCAGCTCACCGGGAGGTACAGGGTCTAACACCGGGGAGCTGTTTTTT
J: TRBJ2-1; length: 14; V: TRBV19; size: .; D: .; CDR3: CASSRGLPYNEQFF; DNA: TGTGCCAGTAGTCGGGGGTTACCCTACAATGAGCAGTTCTTC
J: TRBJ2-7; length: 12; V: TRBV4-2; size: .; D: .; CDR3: CASSQGSYEQYF; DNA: TGTGCCAGCAGCCAAGGATCCTACGAGCAGTACTTC
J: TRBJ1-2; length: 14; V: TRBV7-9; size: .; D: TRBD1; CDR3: CASSYGQGLAGYTF; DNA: TGTGCCAGCAGCTATGGACAGGGTCTAGCCGGCTACACCTTC
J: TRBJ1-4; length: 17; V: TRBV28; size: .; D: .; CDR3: CASRSLFPGRPNEKLFF; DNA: TGTGCCAGCAGGTCGTTATTCCCGGGACGTCCTAATGAAAAACTGTTTTTT
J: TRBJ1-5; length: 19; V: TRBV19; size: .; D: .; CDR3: CASSIITDGTGFSNQPQHF; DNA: TGTGCCAGTAGTATAATAACAGACGGAACCGGATTTAGCAATCAGCCCCAGCATTTT
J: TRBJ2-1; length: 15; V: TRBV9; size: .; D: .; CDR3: CASSVEASSYNEQFF; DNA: TGTGCCAGCAGCGTAGAAGCATCCTCCTACAATGAGCAGTTCTTC
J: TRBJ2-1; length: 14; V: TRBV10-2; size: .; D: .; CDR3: CASSESAADNEQFF; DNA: TGCGCCAGCAGTGAGTCAGCAGCGGACAATGAGCAGTTCTTC
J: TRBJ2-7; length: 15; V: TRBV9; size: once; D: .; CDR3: CASSVGAVGSYEQYF; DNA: TGTGCCAGCAGCGTAGGAGCAGTCGGATCCTACGAGCAGTACTTC
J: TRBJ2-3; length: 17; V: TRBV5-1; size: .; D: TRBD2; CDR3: CASSPQREGRDTDTQYF; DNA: TGCGCCAGCAGCCCGCAGCGGGAGGGCCGCGACACAGATACGCAGTATTTT
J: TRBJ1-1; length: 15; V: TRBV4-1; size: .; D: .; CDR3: CASSQDSEMNTEAFF; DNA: TGCGCCAGCAGCCAAGATTCAGAAATGAACACTGAAGCTTTCTTT
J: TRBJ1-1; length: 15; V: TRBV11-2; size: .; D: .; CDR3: CASSSSPEGNTEAFF; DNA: TGTGCCAGCAGCTCCTCCCCAGAGGGGAACACTGAAGCTTTCTTT
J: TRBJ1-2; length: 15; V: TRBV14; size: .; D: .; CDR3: CASSRGLLANYGYTF; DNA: TGTGCCAGCAGCCGTGGGCTACTTGCTAACTATGGCTACACCTTC
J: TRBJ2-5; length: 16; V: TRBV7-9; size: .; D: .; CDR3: CASSLRSAGRGETQYF; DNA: TGTGCCAGCAGCTTAAGATCGGCGGGGCGGGGAGAGACCCAGTACTTC
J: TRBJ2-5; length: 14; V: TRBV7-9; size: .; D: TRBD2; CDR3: CASTGLAGVETQYF; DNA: TGTGCCAGCACCGGACTAGCGGGAGTAGAGACCCAGTACTTC
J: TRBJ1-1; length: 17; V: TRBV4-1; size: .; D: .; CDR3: CASSQEPGTSWGAEAFF; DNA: TGCGCCAGCAGCCAAGAGCCCGGAACAAGTTGGGGAGCTGAAGCTTTCTTT
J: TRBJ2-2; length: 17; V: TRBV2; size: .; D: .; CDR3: CASSAPDSGVHTGELFF; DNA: TGTGCCAGCAGTGCCCCAGATTCAGGGGTACACACCGGGGAGCTGTTTTTT
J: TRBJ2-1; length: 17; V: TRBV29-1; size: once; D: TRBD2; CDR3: CSGSGLAGHTSYNEQFF; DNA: TGCAGCGGTAGTGGACTAGCGGGACATACCTCCTACAATGAGCAGTTCTTC
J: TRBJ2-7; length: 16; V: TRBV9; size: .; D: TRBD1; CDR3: CASSIGGTGSSYEQYF; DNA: TGTGCCAGCAGCATCGGGGGGACAGGGTCCTCCTACGAGCAGTACTTC
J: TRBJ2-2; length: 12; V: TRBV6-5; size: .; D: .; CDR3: CASSYFYGELFF; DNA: TGTGCCAGCAGTTACTTTTACGGGGAGCTGTTTTTT
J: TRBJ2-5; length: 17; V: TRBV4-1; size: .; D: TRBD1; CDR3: CASSQGPGQGVKETQYF; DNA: TGCGCCAGCAGCCAAGGACCGGGACAGGGTGTAAAAGAGACCCAGTACTTC
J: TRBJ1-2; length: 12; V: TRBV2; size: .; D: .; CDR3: CASSGSVQGYTF; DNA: TGTGCCAGCAGTGGGTCAGTTCAGGGCTACACCTTC